This entry describes one T cell receptor (beta chain). This entry comes from a study of response to subunit inactivated influenza vaccine. TCRdb redid the calling of the RT-PCR reads with MiXCR, one entry per CDR3 protein. The table includes fewer than 650,000 distinct CDR3 sequences, over 10% detected once. Germline CDR1 is MNHEY and CDR2 is SVGEGT. This CDR3 spans 20 amino acids. The ends lost 0 bases at V and 4 bases at J; junction bases unmatched: 20. This specimen consisted of PBMCs from blood, obtained roughly 6 weeks after vaccination. The receptor was derived from a man between 50 and 59 years old who received an inactivated influenza vaccine. This chain joins TRBV6-2 or TRBV6-3 and TRBJ2-7; 8 bases align to TRBD2. CDR3 DNA sequence: TGTGCCAGCAGTTACTCGAGATTCCCGGCGAGCGGGAGATTTTTATACGAGCAGTACTTC. Translation gives CASSYSRFPASGRFLYEQYF.